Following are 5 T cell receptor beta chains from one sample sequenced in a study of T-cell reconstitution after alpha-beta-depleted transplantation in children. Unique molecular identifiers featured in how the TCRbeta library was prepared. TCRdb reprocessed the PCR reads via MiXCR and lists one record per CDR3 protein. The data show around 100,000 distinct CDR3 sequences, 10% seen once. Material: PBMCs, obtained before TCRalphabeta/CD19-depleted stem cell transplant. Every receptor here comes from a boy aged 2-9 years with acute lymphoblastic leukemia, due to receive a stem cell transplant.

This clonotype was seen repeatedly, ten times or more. The CDR3 region is CASSLGLAGETQYF. CDR3 DNA: TGTGCCAGCAGCTTAGGTCTAGCGGGAGAGACCCAGTACTTC. This chain links TRBV7-9 with TRBJ2-5; 8 bases agree with TRBD2. Germline trimming cut 1 base from V and 4 bases from J; bases unmatched to any gene: 2. This CDR3 comprises 14 residues. CDR1 and CDR2 from the germline V gene are SEHNR and FQNEAQ (reference sequence).

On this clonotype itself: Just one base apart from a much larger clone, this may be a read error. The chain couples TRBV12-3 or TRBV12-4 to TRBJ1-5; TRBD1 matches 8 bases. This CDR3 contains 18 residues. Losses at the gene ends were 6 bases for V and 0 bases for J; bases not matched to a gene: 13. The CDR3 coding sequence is TGTGCCAGCAGCGGATCACTGGGACAGGTATATAGCAATCAGCCCCAGCATTTT. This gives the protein CASSGSLGQVYSNQPQHF.

CDR3 region: CASSDLSGRTYNEQFF. CDR3 DNA sequence: TGTGCCAGCAGCGACCTTAGCGGGAGAACCTACAATGAGCAGTTCTTC. The V call is TRBV5-6, the J call TRBJ2-1, with 9 nucleotides matching TRBD2. CDR3 length: 16 amino acids. Germline values: CDR1 SGHDT, CDR2 YYEEEE. The V and J ends lost 4 bases and 2 bases, in that order; junction bases with no gene match: 7.

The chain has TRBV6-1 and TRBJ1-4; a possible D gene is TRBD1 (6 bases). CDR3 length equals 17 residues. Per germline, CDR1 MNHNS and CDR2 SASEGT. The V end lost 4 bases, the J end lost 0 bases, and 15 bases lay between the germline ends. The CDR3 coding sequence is TGTGCCAGCAGTGTTAGTAGACAGGCCACAACTAATGAAAAACTGTTTTTT. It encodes CASSVSRQATTNEKLFF.

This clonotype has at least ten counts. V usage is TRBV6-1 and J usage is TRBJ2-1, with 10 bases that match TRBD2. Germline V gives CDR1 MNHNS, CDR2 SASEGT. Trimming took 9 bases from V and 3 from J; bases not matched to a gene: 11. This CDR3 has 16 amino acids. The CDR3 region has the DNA TGTGCCAGTAGCGAGGAGGGACTAGCGTACTACAATGAGCAGTTCTTC. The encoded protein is CASSEEGLAYYNEQFF.